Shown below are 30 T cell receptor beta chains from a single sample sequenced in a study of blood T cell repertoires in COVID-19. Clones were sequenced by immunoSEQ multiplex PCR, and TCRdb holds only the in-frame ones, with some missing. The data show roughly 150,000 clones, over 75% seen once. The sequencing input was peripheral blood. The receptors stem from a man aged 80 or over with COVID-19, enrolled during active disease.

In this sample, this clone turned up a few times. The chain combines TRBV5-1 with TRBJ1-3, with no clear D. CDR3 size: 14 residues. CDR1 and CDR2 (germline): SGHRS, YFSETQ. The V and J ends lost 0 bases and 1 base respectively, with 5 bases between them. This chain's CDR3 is CASSLETSGNTIYF. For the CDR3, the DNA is TGCGCCAGCAGCTTGGAGACTTCTGGAAACACCATATATTTT. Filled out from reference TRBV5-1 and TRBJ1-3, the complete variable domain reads KAGVTQTPRYLIKTRGQQVTLSCSPISGHRSVSWYQQTPGQGLQFLFEYFSETQRNKGNFPGRFSGRQFSNSRSEMNVSTLELGDSALYLCASSLETSGNTIYFGEGSWLTVV.

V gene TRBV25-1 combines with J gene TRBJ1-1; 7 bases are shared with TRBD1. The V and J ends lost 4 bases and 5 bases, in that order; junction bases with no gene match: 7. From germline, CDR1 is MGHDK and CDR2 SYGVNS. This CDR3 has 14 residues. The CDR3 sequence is CASSGLDRVTEAFF. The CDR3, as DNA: TGTGCCAGCAGTGGACTCGACAGGGTTACTGAAGCTTTCTTT. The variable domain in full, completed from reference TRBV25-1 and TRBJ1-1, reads EADIYQTPRYLVIGTGKKITLECSQTMGHDKMYWYQQDPGMELHLIHYSYGVNSTEKGDLSSESTVSRIRTEHFPLTLESARPSHTSQYLCASSGLDRVTEAFFGQGTRLTVV.

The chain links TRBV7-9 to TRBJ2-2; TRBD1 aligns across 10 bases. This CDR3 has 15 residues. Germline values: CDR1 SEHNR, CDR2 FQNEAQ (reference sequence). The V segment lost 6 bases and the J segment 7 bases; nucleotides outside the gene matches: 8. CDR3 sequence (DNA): TGTGCCAGCAGGCGGACAGGGGGGACCCTCGGGGAGCTGTTTTTT. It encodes CASRRTGGTLGELFF.

The CDR3 here is CASSQDLLGTGTPDEQYF. In DNA form, the CDR3 reads TGCGCCAGCAGCCAAGATCTTCTCGGGACAGGGACCCCCGACGAGCAGTACTTC. The chain couples TRBV4-1 to TRBJ2-7; TRBD1 matches at 9 bases. Losses at the gene ends were 0 bases for V and 5 bases for J; bases not matched to a gene: 14. The CDR3 extends over 18 amino acids. Germline V lookup: CDR1 MGHRA, CDR2 YSYEKL.

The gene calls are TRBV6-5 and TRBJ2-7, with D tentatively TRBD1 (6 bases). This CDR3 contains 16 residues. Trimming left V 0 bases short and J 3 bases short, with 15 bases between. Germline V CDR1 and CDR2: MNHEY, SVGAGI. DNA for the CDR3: TGTGCCAGCAGTTACTCGTACCGGGACAATAGCTACGAGCAGTACTTC. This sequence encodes CASSYSYRDNSYEQYF.

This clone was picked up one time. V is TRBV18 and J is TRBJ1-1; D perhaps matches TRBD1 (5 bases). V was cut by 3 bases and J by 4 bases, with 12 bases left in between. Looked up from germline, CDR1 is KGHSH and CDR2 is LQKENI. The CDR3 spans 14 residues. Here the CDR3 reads CASSPTVGGTEAFF. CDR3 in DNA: TGTGCCAGCTCACCGACCGTGGGGGGCACTGAAGCTTTCTTT.

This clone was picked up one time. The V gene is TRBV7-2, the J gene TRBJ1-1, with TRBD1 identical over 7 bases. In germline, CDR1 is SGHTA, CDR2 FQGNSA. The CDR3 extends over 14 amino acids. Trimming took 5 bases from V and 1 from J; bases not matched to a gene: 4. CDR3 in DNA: TGTGCCAGCAGCCCGAACAGGGGGAACACTGAAGCTTTCTTT. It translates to CASSPNRGNTEAFF.

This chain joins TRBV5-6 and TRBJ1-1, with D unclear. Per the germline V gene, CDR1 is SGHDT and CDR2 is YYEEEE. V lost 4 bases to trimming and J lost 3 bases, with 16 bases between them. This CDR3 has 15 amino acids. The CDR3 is CASSPMLQVDTEAFF. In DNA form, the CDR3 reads TGTGCCAGCAGCCCTATGTTGCAGGTGGACACTGAAGCTTTCTTT. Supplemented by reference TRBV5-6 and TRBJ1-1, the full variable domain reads DAGVTQSPTHLIKTRGQQVTLRCSPKSGHDTVSWYQQALGQGPQFIFQYYEEEERQRGNFPDRFSGHQFPNYSSELNVNALLLGDSALYLCASSPMLQVDTEAFFGQGTRLTVV.

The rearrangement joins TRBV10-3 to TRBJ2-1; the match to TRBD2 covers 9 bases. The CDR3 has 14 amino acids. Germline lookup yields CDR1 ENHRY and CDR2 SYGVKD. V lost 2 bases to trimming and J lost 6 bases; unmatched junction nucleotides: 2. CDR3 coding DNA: TGTGCCATCAGTGAGCGAGCGGGGGGCAATGAGCAGTTCTTC. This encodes CAISERAGGNEQFF.

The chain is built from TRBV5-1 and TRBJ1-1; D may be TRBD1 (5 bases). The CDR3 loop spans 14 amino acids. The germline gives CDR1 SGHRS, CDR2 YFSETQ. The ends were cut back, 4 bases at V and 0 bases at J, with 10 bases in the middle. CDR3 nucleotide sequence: TGCGCCAGCAGCGTTGACAGCATGAACACTGAAGCTTTCTTT. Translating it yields CASSVDSMNTEAFF.

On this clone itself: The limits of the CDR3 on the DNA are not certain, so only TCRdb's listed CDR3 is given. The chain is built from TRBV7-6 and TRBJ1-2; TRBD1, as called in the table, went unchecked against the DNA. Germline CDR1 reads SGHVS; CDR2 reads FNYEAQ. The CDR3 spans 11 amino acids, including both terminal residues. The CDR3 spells CASSLVGAGTF.

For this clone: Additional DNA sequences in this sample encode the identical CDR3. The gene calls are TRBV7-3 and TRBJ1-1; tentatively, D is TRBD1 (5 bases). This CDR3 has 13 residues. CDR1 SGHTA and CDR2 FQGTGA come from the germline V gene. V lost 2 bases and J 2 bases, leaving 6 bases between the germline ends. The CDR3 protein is CASSLDRNTEAFF. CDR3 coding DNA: TGTGCCAGCAGCTTAGACAGAAACACTGAAGCTTTCTTT. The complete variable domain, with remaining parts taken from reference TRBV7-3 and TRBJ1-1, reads GAGVSQTPSNKVTEKGKYVELRCDPISGHTALYWYRQSLGQGPEFLIYFQGTGAADDSGLPNDRFFAVRPEGSVSTLKIQRTERGDSAVYLCASSLDRNTEAFFGQGTRLTVV.

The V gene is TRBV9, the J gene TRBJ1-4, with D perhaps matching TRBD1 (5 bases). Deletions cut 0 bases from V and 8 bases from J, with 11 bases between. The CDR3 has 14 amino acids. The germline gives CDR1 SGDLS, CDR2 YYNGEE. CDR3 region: CASSVAPDSEKLFF. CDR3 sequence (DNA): TGTGCCAGCAGCGTAGCCCCAGACAGCGAAAAACTGTTTTTT.

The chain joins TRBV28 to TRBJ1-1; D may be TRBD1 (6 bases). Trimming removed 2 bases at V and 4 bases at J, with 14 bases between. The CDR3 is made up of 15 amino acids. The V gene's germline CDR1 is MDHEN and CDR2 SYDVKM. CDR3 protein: CASSLAGEGGTEAFF. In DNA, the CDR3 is TGTGCCAGCAGTTTAGCAGGGGAGGGTGGCACTGAAGCTTTCTTT. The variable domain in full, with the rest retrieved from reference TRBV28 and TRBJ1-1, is DVKVTQSSRYLVKRTGEKVFLECVQDMDHENMFWYRQDPGLGLRLIYFSYDVKMKEKGDIPEGYSVSREKKERFSLILESASTNQTSMYLCASSLAGEGGTEAFFGQGTRLTVV.

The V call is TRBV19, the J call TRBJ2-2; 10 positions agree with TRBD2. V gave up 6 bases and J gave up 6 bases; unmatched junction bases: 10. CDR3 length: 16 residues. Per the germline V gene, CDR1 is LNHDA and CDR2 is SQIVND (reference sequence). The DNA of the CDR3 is TGTGCCAGTAGGAACCTAGCGGGGGTGTTTCCCGGGGAGCTGTTTTTT. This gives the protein CASRNLAGVFPGELFF.

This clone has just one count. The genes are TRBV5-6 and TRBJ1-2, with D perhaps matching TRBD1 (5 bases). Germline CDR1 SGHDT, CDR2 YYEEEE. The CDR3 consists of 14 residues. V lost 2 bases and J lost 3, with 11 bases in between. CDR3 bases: TGTGCCAGCAGCTTCCGAGGGGAGGACTATGGCTACACCTTC. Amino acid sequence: CASSFRGEDYGYTF.

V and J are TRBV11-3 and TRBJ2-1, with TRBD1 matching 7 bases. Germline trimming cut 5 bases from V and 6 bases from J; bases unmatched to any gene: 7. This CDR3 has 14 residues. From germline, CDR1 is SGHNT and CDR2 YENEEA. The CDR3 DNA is TGTGCCAGCAGCCTGCAGGGGGTAGGCAATGAGCAGTTCTTC. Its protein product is CASSLQGVGNEQFF.

The CDR3 protein is CAISESGLAGGRSTDTQYF. CDR3 nucleotides: TGTGCCATCAGTGAGTCAGGACTAGCGGGGGGGAGAAGCACAGATACGCAGTATTTT. The chain links TRBV10-3 to TRBJ2-3; TRBD2 aligns across 15 bases. The germline gives CDR1 ENHRY, CDR2 SYGVKD. CDR3 length: 19 amino acids. The V gene end was trimmed by 0 bases and the J gene end by 0 bases; junction bases not matched to a gene: 4.

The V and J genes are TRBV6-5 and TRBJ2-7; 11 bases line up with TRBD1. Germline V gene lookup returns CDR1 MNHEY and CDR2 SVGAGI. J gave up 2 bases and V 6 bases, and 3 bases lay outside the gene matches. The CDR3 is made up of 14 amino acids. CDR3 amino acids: CASRSGQGAYEQYF. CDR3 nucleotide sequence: TGTGCCAGCAGGTCGGGACAGGGGGCCTACGAGCAGTACTTC.

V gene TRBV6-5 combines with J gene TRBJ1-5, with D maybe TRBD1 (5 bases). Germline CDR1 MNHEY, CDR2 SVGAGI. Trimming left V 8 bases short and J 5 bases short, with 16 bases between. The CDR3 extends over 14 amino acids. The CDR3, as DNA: TGTGCCAGCCAGAAACAGGTCGGATATCAGCCCCAGCATTTT. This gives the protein CASQKQVGYQPQHF.

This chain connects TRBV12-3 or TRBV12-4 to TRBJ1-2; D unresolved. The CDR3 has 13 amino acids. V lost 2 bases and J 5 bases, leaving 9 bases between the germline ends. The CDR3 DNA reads TGTGCCAGCAGTTTACGCGAAGAATATGGCTACACCTTC. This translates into CASSLREEYGYTF.

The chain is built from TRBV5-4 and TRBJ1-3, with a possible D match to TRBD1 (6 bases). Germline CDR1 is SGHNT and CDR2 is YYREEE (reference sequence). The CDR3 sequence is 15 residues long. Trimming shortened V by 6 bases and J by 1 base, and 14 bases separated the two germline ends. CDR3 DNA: TGTGCCAGCACCTCGGGGGGCGCGTCTGGAAACACCATATATTTT. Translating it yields CASTSGGASGNTIYF. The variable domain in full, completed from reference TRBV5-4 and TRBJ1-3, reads ETGVTQSPTHLIKTRGQQVTLRCSSQSGHNTVSWYQQALGQGPQFIFQYYREEENGRGNFPPRFSGLQFPNYSSELNVNALELDDSALYLCASTSGGASGNTIYFGEGSWLTVV.

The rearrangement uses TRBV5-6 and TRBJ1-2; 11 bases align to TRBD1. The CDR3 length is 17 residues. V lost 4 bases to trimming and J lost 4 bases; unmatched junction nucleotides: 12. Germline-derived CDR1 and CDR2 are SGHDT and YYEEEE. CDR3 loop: CASSPAGTGGRPYGYTF. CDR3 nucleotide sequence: TGTGCCAGCAGCCCGGCCGGGACAGGGGGAAGGCCCTATGGCTACACCTTC. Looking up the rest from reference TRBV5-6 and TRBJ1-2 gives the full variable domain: DAGVTQSPTHLIKTRGQQVTLRCSPKSGHDTVSWYQQALGQGPQFIFQYYEEEERQRGNFPDRFSGHQFPNYSSELNVNALLLGDSALYLCASSPAGTGGRPYGYTFGSGTRLTVV.

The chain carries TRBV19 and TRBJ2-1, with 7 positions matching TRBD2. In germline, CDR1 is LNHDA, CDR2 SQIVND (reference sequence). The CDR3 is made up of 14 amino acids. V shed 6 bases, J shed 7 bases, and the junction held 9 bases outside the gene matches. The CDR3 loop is CASSPGRDGNEQFF. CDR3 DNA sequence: TGTGCCAGTAGCCCTGGGAGGGATGGTAATGAGCAGTTCTTC. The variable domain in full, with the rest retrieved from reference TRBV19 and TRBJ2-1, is DGGITQSPKYLFRKEGQNVTLSCEQNLNHDAMYWYRQDPGQGLRLIYYSQIVNDFQKGDIAEGYSVSREKKESFPLTVTSAQKNPTAFYLCASSPGRDGNEQFFGPGTRLTVL.

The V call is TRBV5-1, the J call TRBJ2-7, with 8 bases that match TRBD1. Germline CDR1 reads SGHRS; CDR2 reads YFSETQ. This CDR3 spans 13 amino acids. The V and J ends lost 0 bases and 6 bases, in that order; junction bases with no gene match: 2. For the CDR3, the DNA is TGCGCCAGCAGCTTGGCGACAGGGGCCGAGCAGTACTTC. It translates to CASSLATGAEQYF.

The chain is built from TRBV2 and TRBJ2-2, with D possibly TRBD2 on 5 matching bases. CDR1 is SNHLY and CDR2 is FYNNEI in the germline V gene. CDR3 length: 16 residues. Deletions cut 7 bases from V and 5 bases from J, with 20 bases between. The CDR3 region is CASMSLPGTRTGELFF. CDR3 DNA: TGTGCCAGCATGAGTTTACCGGGAACTAGAACCGGGGAGCTGTTTTTT.

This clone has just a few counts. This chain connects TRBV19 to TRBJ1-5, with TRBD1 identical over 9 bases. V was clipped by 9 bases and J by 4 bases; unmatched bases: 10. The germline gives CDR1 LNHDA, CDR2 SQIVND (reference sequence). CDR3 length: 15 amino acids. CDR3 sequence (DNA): TGTGCCAGCCACCGCGGGGGGACAGGGAATCAGCCCCAGCATTTT. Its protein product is CASHRGGTGNQPQHF. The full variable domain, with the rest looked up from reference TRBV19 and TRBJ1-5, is DGGITQSPKYLFRKEGQNVTLSCEQNLNHDAMYWYRQDPGQGLRLIYYSQIVNDFQKGDIAEGYSVSREKKESFPLTVTSAQKNPTAFYLCASHRGGTGNQPQHFGDGTRLSIL.

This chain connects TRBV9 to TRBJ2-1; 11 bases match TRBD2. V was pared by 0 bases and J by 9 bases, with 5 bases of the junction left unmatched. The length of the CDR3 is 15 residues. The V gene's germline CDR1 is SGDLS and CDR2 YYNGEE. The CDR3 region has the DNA TGTGCCAGCAGCGTAGTAGCGGGGGGGGTCGGTGAGCAGTTCTTC. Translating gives CASSVVAGGVGEQFF.

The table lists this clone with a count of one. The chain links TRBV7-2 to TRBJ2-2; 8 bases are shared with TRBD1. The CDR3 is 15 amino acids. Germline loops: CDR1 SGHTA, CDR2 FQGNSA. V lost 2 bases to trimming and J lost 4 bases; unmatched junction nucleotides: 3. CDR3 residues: CASSLRTGLTGELFF. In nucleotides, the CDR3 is TGTGCCAGCAGCTTAAGGACAGGGCTCACCGGGGAGCTGTTTTTT.

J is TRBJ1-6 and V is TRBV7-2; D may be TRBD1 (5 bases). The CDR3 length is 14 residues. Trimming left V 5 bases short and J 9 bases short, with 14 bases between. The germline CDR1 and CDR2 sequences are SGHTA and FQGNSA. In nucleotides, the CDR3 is TGTGCCAGCAGCCCACCGGGGGGGGGTTCACCCCTCCACTTT. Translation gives CASSPPGGGSPLHF.